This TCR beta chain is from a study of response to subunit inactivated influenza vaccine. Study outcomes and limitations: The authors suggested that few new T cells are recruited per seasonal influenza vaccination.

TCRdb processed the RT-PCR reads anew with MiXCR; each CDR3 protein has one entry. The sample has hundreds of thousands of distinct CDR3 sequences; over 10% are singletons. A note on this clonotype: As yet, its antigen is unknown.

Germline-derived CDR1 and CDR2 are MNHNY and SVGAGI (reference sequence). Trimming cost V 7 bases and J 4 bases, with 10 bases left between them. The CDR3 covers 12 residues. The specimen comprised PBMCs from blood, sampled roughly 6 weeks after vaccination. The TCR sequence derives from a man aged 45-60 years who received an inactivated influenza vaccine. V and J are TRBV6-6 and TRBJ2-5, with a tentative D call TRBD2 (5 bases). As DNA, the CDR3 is TGTGCCAGCACCCCGGCGGGAGAGACCCAGTACTTC. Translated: CASTPAGETQYF.